Presented here are 23 T cell receptor beta chains from one specimen sequenced in a study of T cells after yellow fever vaccination. Each CDR3 protein is one row after TCRdb ran MiXCR on the 5' RACE reads. The data contain around 310,000 distinct CDR3 sequences, roughly 8.7% of them singletons. The specimen comprised PBMCs, sampled on the day of the first yellow fever vaccination. The receptors stem from a man younger than 30 who received the YFV17D yellow fever vaccine.

The V and J genes are TRBV5-4 and TRBJ2-7; D may be TRBD2 (5 bases). Trimming removed 4 bases at V and 5 bases at J, with 10 bases between. Germline-derived CDR1 and CDR2 are SGHNT and YYREEE (reference sequence). This CDR3 has 12 amino acids. The CDR3 coding sequence is TGTGCCAGCAGCGGGCGGGCGGACGAGCAGTACTTC. Its translation: CASSGRADEQYF.

In its sample, this clonotype was seen many times. The gene calls are TRBV7-3 and TRBJ2-3, with 7 bases matching TRBD2. Germline values: CDR1 SGHTA, CDR2 FQGTGA. J lost 1 base, V lost 3 bases, and 4 bases had no gene match. This CDR3 has 15 amino acids. The CDR3 is CASSFGAGGTDTQYF. The CDR3 DNA sequence: TGTGCCAGCAGCTTCGGGGCGGGGGGCACAGATACGCAGTATTTT.

In this sample, this clonotype turned up a few times. The gene calls are TRBV20-1 and TRBJ2-7; D unresolved. Germline-derived CDR1 and CDR2 are DFQATT and SNEGSKA (reference sequence). CDR3 size: 10 residues. Trimming took 6 bases from V and 0 from J, leaving 3 bases between them. DNA for the CDR3: TGCAGTGCCAGCTCCTACGAGCAGTACGTC. Translating gives CSASSYEQYV.

This clonotype came up a few times. The chain couples TRBV25-1 to TRBJ1-1, with 9 bases matching TRBD1. Per germline, CDR1 MGHDK and CDR2 SYGVNS. J was trimmed by 8 bases and V by 3 bases; bases with no gene match: 10. The CDR3 sequence is 15 residues long. The CDR3 loop reads CASSEPGQGQFEAFF. The CDR3 DNA reads TGTGCCAGCAGTGAGCCGGGACAGGGACAATTCGAAGCTTTCTTT.

Note on this clonotype: A read error may produce the germline difference seen at one junction end. The rearrangement uses TRBV11-2 and TRBJ1-5, with D hard to call. CDR1 and CDR2 (germline): SGHAT, FQNNGV. The CDR3 extends over 13 amino acids. Here the CDR3 reads CASSLGENQPQQF. CDR3 nucleotides: TGTGCCAGCAGCTTAGGAGAGAATCAGCCCCAGCAATTT.

This chain connects TRBV4-3 to TRBJ2-7; 8 nucleotides align to TRBD1. This CDR3 has 16 residues. The ends lost 0 bases at V and 0 bases at J; junction bases unmatched: 4. Germline V gives CDR1 LGHNA, CDR2 YSLEER. The CDR3 coding sequence is TGCGCCAGCAGCCAAGACCGGGACAGGAGCTCCTACGAGCAGTACTTC. This translates into CASSQDRDRSSYEQYF.

This clonotype has just a few counts. The chain uses TRBV5-1 and TRBJ1-1; the D gene is possibly TRBD1 (6 bases). The V end was cut by 6 bases, the J end by 12 bases, with 21 bases between. There are 13 residues in the CDR3. The V gene's germline CDR1 is SGHRS and CDR2 YFSETQ. CDR3 protein: CASNEGEGRKTFF. As DNA, the CDR3 is TGCGCCAGCAACGAGGGGGAGGGGAGGAAAACTTTCTTT. Together with reference TRBV5-1 and TRBJ1-1, the CDR3 gives the full variable domain: KAGVTQTPRYLIKTRGQQVTLSCSPISGHRSVSWYQQTPGQGLQFLFEYFSETQRNKGNFPGRFSGRQFSNSRSEMNVSTLELGDSALYLCASNEGEGRKTFFGQGTRLTVV.

This clonotype was counted many times. The rearrangement joins TRBV5-4 to TRBJ1-1; D remains ambiguous. CDR3 size: 14 residues. The V end lost 1 base, the J end lost 0 bases, and 7 bases lay between the germline ends. Germline CDR1 and CDR2: SGHNT and YYREEE (reference sequence). DNA for the CDR3: TGTGCCAGCAGCTTGCAGGAGCTGAACACTGAAGCTTTCTTT. Translation: CASSLQELNTEAFF.

This clonotype was counted only a few times. This sequence joins TRBV20-1 and TRBJ1-2, with D possibly TRBD1 on 6 matching bases. The germline gives CDR1 DFQATT, CDR2 SNEGSKA (reference sequence). The CDR3 is 13 amino acids. The germline V and J ends were trimmed by 6 bases and 4 bases, with 15 bases remaining between them. The CDR3 loop reads CSADPGDGYGYTF. DNA of the CDR3: TGCAGTGCCGACCCAGGGGACGGCTATGGCTACACCTTC.

J is TRBJ1-2 and V is TRBV7-9; D unresolved. Trimming left V 3 bases short and J 4 bases short, with 9 bases between. This CDR3 contains 13 residues. The germline V gene encodes CDR1 SEHNR and CDR2 FQNEAQ (reference sequence). CDR3 region: CASSFGSGYGYTF. CDR3 sequence (DNA): TGTGCCAGCAGCTTTGGGTCTGGCTATGGCTACACCTTC. The variable domain in full, with the rest retrieved from reference TRBV7-9 and TRBJ1-2, is DTGVSQNPRHKITKRGQNVTFRCDPISEHNRLYWYRQTLGQGPEFLTYFQNEAQLEKSRLLSDRFSAERPKGSFSTLEIQRTEQGDSAMYLCASSFGSGYGYTFGSGTRLTVV.

This sequence joins TRBV12-3 or TRBV12-4 and TRBJ1-1; D possibly corresponds to TRBD1 (5 bases). This CDR3 spans 12 amino acids. V was trimmed by 4 bases and J by 8 bases, leaving 11 bases between them. The CDR3 nucleotides are TGTGCCAGCAGTTCAAATTACAGGGAAGCTTTCTTT. Amino acid sequence: CASSSNYREAFF.

V and J are TRBV10-3 and TRBJ1-2; D may be TRBD1 (6 bases). The CDR3 is 14 residues long. The ends were cut back, 2 bases at V and 6 bases at J, with 13 bases in the middle. In germline, CDR1 is ENHRY, CDR2 SYGVKD. DNA of the CDR3: TGTGCCATCAGTGAGGACAGGAACGTTAATGGCTACACCTTC. It translates to CAISEDRNVNGYTF.

This clonotype has more than one count but fewer than ten. V gene TRBV10-2 combines with J gene TRBJ2-1; weak D call: TRBD1 (5 bases). Germline V lookup: CDR1 WSHSY, CDR2 SAAADI. The V and J ends lost 8 bases and 5 bases respectively, with 16 bases between them. This CDR3 has 14 amino acids. CDR3 sequence reads: CASSQVSADNEQFF. In DNA form, the CDR3 reads TGCGCCAGCTCACAGGTTTCGGCGGACAATGAGCAGTTCTTC.

The chain links TRBV4-1 to TRBJ2-5, with D possibly being TRBD2 (5 bases). Germline loops: CDR1 MGHRA, CDR2 YSYEKL. This CDR3 has 16 residues. V was clipped by 1 base and J by 5 bases, with 17 bases between them. The CDR3 region is CASSQASGLGSETQYF. DNA for the CDR3: TGCGCCAGCAGCCAAGCCAGCGGACTCGGCAGTGAGACCCAGTACTTC.

The rearrangement links TRBV7-9 to TRBJ1-5; 9 nucleotides agree with TRBD1. CDR3 length: 14 residues. Germline lookup yields CDR1 SEHNR and CDR2 FQNEAQ (reference sequence). The J segment lost 4 bases and the V segment lost 7 bases, leaving 5 bases of the junction unmatched. The CDR3 loop reads CASTSGTGNQPQHF. In DNA form, the CDR3 reads TGTGCCAGCACCTCGGGGACAGGGAATCAGCCCCAGCATTTT.

This rearrangement joins TRBV29-1 to TRBJ1-1; a possible D gene is TRBD1 (6 bases). The CDR3 spans 15 residues. Germline-derived CDR1 and CDR2 are SQVTM and ANQGSEA. V lost 8 bases to trimming and J lost 0 bases, with 19 bases between them. CDR3 region: CSRCDDRRLNTEAFF. Here the CDR3 DNA reads TGCAGCCGGTGCGATGACAGGAGATTGAACACTGAAGCTTTCTTT.

This clonotype was observed a few times. The J gene is TRBJ2-3, the V gene TRBV9; 8 nucleotides line up with TRBD2. V dropped 0 bases and J dropped 1; count of bases not matched to a gene: 4. Germline V gene sequence: CDR1 SGDLS, CDR2 YYNGEE. CDR3 length: 16 amino acids. The CDR3 DNA is TGTGCCAGCAGCGTAGGGGGTAGCGGGGGCACAGATACGCAGTATTTT. Translation gives CASSVGGSGGTDTQYF.

This clonotype was recorded a few times. The chain links TRBV12-3 or TRBV12-4 to TRBJ1-4; 7 nucleotides agree with TRBD1. The CDR3 contains 14 residues. V lost 2 bases, J lost 6 bases, and 3 bases stayed unmatched. The CDR3 DNA reads as TGTGCCAGCAGTTTACGGGGGACAGATGAAAAACTGTTTTTT. As protein: CASSLRGTDEKLFF.

The table lists this clonotype with a few counts. The chain combines TRBV4-3 with TRBJ2-3; 14 bases are a match to TRBD2. The CDR3 extends over 17 amino acids. Germline CDR1 reads LGHNA; CDR2 reads YSLEER. With 4 bases clipped from V and 2 bases from J, the junction kept 5 bases outside the gene matches. Here the CDR3 reads CASSPGTSGGHTDTQYF. The DNA for the CDR3 is TGCGCCAGCAGCCCGGGGACTAGCGGGGGTCACACAGATACGCAGTATTTT.

This clonotype showed up just a few times. The chain couples TRBV7-3 to TRBJ1-6; D not resolved. The ends were cut back, 10 bases at V and 8 bases at J, with 15 bases in the middle. CDR1 and CDR2 (germline): SGHTA, FQGTGA. The CDR3 covers 13 residues. The CDR3 loop reads CATADNIYSPLHF. For the CDR3, the DNA is TGTGCCACCGCGGATAATATTTATTCACCCCTCCACTTT.

Only a few counts were recorded for this clonotype. This chain links TRBV19 with TRBJ1-1, with D possibly being TRBD1 (6 bases). Germline V gene data show CDR1 as LNHDA and CDR2 as SQIVND (reference sequence). Trimming pared 5 bases from V and 0 bases from J, leaving 10 bases between. This CDR3 is 14 amino acids long. CDR3 residues: CASSYDRLNTEAFF. As DNA, the CDR3 is TGTGCCAGTAGTTATGACAGGCTGAACACTGAAGCTTTCTTT.

This clonotype showed up many times. The chain carries TRBV7-2 and TRBJ2-3; possibly TRBD1 for D (5 bases). CDR1 SGHTA and CDR2 FQGNSA come from the germline V gene. The CDR3 length is 14 residues. Deletions cut 5 bases from V and 2 bases from J, with 11 bases between. As DNA, the CDR3 is TGTGCCAGCAGCAGATGGGGCCCCACAGATACGCAGTATTTT. Translating it yields CASSRWGPTDTQYF. Supplemented by reference TRBV7-2 and TRBJ2-3, the full variable domain reads GAGVSQSPSNKVTEKGKDVELRCDPISGHTALYWYRQSLGQGLEFLIYFQGNSAPDKSGLPSDRFSAERTGGSVSTLTIQRTQQEDSAVYLCASSRWGPTDTQYFGPGTRLTVL.

This clonotype was seen more than once but under ten times. The chain joins TRBV20-1 to TRBJ2-7, with 11 nucleotides matching TRBD1. J was trimmed by 0 bases and V by 3 bases; bases with no gene match: 7. The CDR3 loop spans 16 amino acids. CDR1 and CDR2 from the germline V gene are DFQATT and SNEGSKA (reference sequence). The CDR3 DNA follows: TGCAGTGCTAGGAACCCGGGACAGGGGGACTCCTACGAGCAGTACTTC. Its protein is CSARNPGQGDSYEQYF.